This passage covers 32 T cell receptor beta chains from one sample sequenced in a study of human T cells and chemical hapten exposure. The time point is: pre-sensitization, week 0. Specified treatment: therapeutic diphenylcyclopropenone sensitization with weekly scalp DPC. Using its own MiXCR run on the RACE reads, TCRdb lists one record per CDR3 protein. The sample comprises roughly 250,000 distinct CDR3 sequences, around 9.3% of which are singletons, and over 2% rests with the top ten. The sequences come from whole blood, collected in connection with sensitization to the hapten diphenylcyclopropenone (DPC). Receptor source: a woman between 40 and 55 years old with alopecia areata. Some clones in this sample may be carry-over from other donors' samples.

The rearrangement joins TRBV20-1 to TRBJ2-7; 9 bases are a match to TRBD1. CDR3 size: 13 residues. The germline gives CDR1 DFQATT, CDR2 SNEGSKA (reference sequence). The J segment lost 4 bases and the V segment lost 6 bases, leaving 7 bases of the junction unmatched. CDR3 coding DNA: TGCAGTGCACTATACAGGGGGCGTTACGAGCAGTACTTC. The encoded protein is CSALYRGRYEQYF.

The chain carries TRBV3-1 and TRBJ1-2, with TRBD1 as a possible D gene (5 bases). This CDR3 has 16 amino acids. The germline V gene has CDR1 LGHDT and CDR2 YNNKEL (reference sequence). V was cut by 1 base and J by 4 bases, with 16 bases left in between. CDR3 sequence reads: CASSQAGTQGGYGYTF. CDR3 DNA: TGTGCCAGCAGCCAAGCCGGGACCCAAGGAGGCTATGGCTACACCTTC.

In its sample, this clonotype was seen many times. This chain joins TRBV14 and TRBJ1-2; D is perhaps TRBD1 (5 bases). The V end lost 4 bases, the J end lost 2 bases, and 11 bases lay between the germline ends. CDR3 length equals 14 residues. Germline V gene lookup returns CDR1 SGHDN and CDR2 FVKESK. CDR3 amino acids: CASSPRDGNYGYTF. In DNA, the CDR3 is TGTGCCAGCAGCCCACGGGACGGCAACTATGGCTACACCTTC.

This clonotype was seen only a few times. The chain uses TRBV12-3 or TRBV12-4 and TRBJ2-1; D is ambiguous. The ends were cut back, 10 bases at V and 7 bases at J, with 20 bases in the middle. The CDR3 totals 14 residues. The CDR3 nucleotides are TGTGCCATCATTCGCCGGATGGGCTGGAATGAGCAGTTCTTC. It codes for CAIIRRMGWNEQFF.

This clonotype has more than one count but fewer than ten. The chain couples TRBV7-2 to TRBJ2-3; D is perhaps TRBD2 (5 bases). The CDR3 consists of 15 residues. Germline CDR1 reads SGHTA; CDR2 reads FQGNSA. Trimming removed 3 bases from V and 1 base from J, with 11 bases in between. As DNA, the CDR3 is TGTGCCAGCAGCTTCGCGGGTACTCGCACAGATACGCAGTATTTT. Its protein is CASSFAGTRTDTQYF.

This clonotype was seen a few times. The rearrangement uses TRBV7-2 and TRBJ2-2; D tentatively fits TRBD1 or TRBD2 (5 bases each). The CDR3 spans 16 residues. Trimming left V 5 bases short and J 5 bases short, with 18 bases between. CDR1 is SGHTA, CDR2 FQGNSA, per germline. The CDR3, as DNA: TGTGCCAGCAGCCTCAACCCGGGACCAACGACCGGGGAGCTGTTTTTT. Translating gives CASSLNPGPTTGELFF.

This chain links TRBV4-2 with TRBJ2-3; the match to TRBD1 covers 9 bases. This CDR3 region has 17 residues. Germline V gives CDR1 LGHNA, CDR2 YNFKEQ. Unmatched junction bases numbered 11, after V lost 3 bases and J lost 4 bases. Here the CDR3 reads CASSQGGPGQGPDTQYF. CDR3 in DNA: TGTGCCAGCAGCCAGGGAGGTCCGGGACAGGGACCAGATACGCAGTATTTT.

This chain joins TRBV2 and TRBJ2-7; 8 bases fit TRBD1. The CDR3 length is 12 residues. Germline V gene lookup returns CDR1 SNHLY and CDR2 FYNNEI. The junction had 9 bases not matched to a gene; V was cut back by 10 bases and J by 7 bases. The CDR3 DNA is TGTGCCACCGGGACAGGTTCGTGGGAGCAGTACTTC. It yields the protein CATGTGSWEQYF. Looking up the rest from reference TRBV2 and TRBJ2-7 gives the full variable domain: EPEVTQTPSHQVTQMGQEVILRCVPISNHLYFYWYRQILGQKVEFLVSFYNNEISEKSEIFDDQFSVERPDGSNFTLKIRSTKLEDSAMYFCATGTGSWEQYFGPGTRLTVT.

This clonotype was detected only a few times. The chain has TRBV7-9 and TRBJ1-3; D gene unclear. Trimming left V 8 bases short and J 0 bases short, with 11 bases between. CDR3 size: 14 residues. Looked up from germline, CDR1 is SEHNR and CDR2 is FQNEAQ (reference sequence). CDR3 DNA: TGTGCCAGCCCCGGGCCAACCTCTGGAAACACCATATATTTT. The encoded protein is CASPGPTSGNTIYF.

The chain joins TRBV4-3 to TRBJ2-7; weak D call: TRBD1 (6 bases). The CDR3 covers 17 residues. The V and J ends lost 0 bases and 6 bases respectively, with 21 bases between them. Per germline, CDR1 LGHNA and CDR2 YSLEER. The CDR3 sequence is CASSQDLRGHSRGEQYF. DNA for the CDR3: TGCGCCAGCAGCCAAGATTTGAGGGGACATTCACGGGGCGAGCAGTACTTC.

For the CDR3, the DNA is TGTGCCATCAGTGCCCCTAGCACAGATACGCAGTATTTT. Protein: CAISAPSTDTQYF. The chain uses TRBV10-3 and TRBJ2-3; no reliable D call. The CDR3 spans 13 residues. Trimming pared 4 bases from V and 0 bases from J, leaving 5 bases between. CDR1 is ENHRY and CDR2 is SYGVKD in the germline V gene.

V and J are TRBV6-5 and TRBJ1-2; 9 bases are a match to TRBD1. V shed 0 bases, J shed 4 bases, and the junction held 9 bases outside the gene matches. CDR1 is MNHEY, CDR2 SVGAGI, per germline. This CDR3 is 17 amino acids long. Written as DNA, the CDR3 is TGTGCCAGCAGTTACTCGAGACAGGGGGGGACCGGCTATGGCTACACCTTC. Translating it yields CASSYSRQGGTGYGYTF.

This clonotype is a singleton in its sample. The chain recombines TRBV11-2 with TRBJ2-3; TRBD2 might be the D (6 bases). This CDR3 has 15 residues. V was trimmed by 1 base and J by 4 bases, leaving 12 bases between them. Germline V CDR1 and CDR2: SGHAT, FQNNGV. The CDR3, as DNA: TGTGCCAGCAGCTTAGGAGGGACTGCCTCAGATACGCAGTATTTT. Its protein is CASSLGGTASDTQYF.

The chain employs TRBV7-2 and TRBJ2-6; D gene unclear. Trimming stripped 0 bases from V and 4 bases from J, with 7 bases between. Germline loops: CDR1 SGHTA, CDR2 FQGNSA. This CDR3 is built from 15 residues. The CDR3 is CASSLALTGANVLTF. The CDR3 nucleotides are TGTGCCAGCAGCTTAGCTCTCACCGGGGCCAACGTCCTGACTTTC.

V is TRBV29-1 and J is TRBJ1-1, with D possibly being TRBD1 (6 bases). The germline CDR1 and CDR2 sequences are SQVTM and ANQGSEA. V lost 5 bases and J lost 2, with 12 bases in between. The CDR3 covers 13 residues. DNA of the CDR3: TGCAGCGTTAAACAGGGAGTAAACACTGAAGCTTTCTTT. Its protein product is CSVKQGVNTEAFF.

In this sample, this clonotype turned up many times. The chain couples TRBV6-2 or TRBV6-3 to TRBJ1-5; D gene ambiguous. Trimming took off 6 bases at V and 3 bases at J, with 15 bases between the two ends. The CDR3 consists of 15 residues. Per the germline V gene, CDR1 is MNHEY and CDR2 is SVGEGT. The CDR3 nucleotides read TGTGCCAGCAGCCTGCGCCTTAACGTCAATCAGCCCCAGCATTTT. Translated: CASSLRLNVNQPQHF.

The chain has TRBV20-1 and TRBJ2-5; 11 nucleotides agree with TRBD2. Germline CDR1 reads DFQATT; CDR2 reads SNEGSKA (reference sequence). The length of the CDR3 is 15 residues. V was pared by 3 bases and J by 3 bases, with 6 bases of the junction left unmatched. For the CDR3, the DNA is TGCAGTGCTAGTGGGCCGGGACTAGCGGAAGAGACCCAGTACTTC. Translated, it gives CSASGPGLAEETQYF.

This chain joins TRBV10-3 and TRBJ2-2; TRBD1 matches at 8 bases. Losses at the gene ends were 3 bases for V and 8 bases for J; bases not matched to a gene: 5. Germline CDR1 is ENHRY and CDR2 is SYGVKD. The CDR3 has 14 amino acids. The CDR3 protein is CAISDQGAVGELFF. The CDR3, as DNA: TGTGCCATCAGTGACCAGGGGGCAGTGGGGGAGCTGTTTTTT.

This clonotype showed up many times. The CDR3 coding sequence is TGTGCCAGCAGTTACGGCACAGTGTTGGGAGGTCAGCCCCAGCATTTT. This translates into CASSYGTVLGGQPQHF. The chain recombines TRBV6-6 with TRBJ1-5; D gene uncertain. CDR1 and CDR2 from the germline V gene are MNHNY and SVGAGI (reference sequence). Trimming left V 2 bases short and J 6 bases short, with 17 bases between. The CDR3 is 16 residues long.

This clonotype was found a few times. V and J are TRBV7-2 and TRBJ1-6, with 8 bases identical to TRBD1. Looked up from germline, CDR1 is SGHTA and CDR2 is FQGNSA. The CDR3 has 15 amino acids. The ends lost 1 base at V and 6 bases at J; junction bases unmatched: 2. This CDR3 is CASSLGTGFNSPLHF. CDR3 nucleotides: TGTGCCAGCAGCTTAGGGACAGGGTTTAATTCACCCCTCCACTTT.

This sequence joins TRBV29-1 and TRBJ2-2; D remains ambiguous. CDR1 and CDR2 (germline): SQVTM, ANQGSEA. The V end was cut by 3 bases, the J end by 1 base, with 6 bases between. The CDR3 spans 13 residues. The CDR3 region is CSVDGWNTGELFF. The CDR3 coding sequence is TGCAGCGTTGACGGTTGGAACACCGGGGAGCTGTTTTTT.

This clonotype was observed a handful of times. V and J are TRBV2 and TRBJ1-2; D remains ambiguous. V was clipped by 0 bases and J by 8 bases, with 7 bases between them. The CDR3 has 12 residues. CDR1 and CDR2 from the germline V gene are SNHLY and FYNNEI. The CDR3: CASSEALPGYTF. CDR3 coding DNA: TGTGCCAGCAGTGAAGCGCTTCCGGGCTACACCTTC.

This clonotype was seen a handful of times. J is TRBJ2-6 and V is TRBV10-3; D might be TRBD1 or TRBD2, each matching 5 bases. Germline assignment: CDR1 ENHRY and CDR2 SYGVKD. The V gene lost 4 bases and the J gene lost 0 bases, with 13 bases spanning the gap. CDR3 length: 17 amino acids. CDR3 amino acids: CAISVTGTLSGANVLTF. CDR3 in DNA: TGTGCCATCAGTGTGACGGGGACGCTCTCTGGGGCCAACGTCCTGACTTTC.

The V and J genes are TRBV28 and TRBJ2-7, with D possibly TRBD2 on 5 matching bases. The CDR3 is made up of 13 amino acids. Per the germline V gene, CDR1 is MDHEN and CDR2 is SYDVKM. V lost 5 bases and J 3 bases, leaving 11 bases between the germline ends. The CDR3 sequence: CASSGGLYYEQYF. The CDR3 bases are TGTGCCAGCAGTGGAGGACTGTACTACGAGCAGTACTTC.

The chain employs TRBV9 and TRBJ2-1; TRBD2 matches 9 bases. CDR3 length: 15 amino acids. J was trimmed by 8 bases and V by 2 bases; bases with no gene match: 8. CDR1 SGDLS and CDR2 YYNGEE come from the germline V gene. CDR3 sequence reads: CASSVSGSRGDEQFF. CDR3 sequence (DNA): TGTGCCAGCAGCGTTAGCGGGAGTAGGGGGGATGAGCAGTTCTTC.

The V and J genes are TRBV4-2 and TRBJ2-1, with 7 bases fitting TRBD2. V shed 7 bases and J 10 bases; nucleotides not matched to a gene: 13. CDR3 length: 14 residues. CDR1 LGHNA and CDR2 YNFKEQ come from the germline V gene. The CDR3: CASTTETAGVEQFF. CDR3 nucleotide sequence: TGTGCCAGCACCACCGAAACGGCGGGAGTAGAGCAGTTCTTC.

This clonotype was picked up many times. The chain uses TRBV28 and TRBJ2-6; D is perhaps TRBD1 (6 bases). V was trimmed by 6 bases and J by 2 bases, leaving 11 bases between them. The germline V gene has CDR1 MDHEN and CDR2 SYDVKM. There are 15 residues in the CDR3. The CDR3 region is CASSSQGTGANVLTF. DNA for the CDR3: TGTGCCAGCAGCTCACAGGGAACTGGGGCCAACGTCCTGACTTTC.

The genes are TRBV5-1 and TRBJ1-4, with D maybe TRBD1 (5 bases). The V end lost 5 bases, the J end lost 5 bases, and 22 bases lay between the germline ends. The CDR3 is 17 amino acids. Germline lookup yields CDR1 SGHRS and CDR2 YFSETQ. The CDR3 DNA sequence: TGCGCCAGCAGGGGGCTGTTGCCGGGACGGTCAAATGAAAAACTGTTTTTT. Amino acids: CASRGLLPGRSNEKLFF.

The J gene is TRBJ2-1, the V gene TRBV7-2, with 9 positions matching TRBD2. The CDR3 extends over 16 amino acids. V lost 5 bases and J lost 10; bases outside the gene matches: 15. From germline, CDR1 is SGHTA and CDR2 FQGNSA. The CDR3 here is CASSRTWTSAPNEQFF. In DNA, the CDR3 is TGTGCCAGCAGCCGCACGTGGACTAGCGCGCCTAACGAGCAGTTCTTC.

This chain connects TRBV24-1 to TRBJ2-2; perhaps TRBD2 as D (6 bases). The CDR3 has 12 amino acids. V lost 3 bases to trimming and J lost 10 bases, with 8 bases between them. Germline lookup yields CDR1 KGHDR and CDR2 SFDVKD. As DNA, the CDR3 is TGTGCCACCAGTGATAGGGACTTGGAGCTGTTTTTT. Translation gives CATSDRDLELFF.

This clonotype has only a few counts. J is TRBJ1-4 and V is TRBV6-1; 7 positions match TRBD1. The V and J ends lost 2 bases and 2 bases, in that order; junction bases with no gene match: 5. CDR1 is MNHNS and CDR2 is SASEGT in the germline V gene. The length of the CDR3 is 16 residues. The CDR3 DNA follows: TGTGCCAGCAGTGAACGACAGGGAAGCACTAATGAAAAACTGTTTTTT. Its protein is CASSERQGSTNEKLFF.

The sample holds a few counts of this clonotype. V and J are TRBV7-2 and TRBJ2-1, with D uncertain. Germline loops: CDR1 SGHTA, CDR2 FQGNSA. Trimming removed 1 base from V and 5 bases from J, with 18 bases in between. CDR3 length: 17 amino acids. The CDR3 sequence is CASSLEVRRGFDNEQFF. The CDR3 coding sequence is TGTGCCAGCAGCTTAGAGGTTAGAAGAGGTTTTGACAATGAGCAGTTCTTC.